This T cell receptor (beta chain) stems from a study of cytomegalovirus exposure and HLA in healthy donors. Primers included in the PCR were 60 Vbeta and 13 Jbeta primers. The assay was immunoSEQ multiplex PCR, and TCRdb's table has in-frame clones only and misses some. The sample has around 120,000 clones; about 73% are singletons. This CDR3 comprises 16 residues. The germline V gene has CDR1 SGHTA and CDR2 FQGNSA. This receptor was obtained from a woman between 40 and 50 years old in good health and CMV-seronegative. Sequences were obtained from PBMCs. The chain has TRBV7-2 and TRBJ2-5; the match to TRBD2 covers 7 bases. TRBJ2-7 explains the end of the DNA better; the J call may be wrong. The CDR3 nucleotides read TGTGCCAGCAGCTTAGCGGGCGGGGGATACTCCTACGAGCAGTACTTC. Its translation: CASSLAGGGYSYEQYF.